A selection of T cell receptor beta chains follows, all from one sample in a study of blood T cell repertoires in COVID-19. The table came from immunoSEQ multiplex PCR; TCRdb's copy has only in-frame clones and leaves some out. This table holds some 230,000 clones, about 86% found once. Sequencing was done on a sample of peripheral blood. The receptors come from a woman aged 60-70 years with acute or convalescent COVID-19. Each CDR3 is given with its conserved first and last residue. Each record gives: J gene, D gene, V gene, clone size, CDR3 DNA, CDR3 protein. The D gene is left open where the match is weak. Only part of the rows carry a size: once, few, many, or a class if the clone is expanded.

TRBJ2-7	-	TRBV10-3	-	TGTGCCATCAGCAGAATCCGTCCGACAGATGACGAGCAGTACTTC	CAISRIRPTDDEQYF
TRBJ1-4	-	TRBV5-1	-	TGCGCCAGCAGCTTGAAACCCCCCCCGGGATCAACTAATGAAAAACTGTTTTTT	CASSLKPPPGSTNEKLFF
TRBJ2-3	-	TRBV7-9	-	TGTGCTACCAGTATGAGCGGGAGCACAGATACGCAGTATTTT	CATSMSGSTDTQYF
TRBJ1-5	-	TRBV11-2	-	TGTGCCAGCAGCTTATTGGGGAGCCAGCCCCAGCATTTT	CASSLLGSQPQHF
TRBJ1-1	-	TRBV4-3	-	TGCGCCAGCAGCCGTAATCAGGGTACTGAAGCTTTCTTT	CASSRNQGTEAFF
TRBJ1-3	TRBD1	TRBV2	-	TGTGCCAGCAGCCAGGGGGCTGGAAACACCATATATTTT	CASSQGAGNTIYF
TRBJ2-1	TRBD2	TRBV4-2	many	TGTGCCAGCAGCCAAGAACTAGCGGGGGGAATATATGAGCAGTTCTTC	CASSQELAGGIYEQFF
TRBJ2-5	-	TRBV9	-	TGTGCCAGCAGCTACGACAACTCCGTGGTGGAGACCCAGTACTTC	CASSYDNSVVETQYF
TRBJ1-3	TRBD1	TRBV18	-	TGTGCCAGCTCAGGACAGGGGGCGACTGGAAACACCATATATTTT	CASSGQGATGNTIYF
TRBJ2-7	TRBD2	TRBV18	few	TGTGCCAGCTCTCCAAGCGGGGGGGCACGCGAGCAGTACTTC	CASSPSGGAREQYF
TRBJ2-1	TRBD2	TRBV2	-	TGTGCCAGCAGTGTTACTAGCGGGGGGGCCAGGAGGAATGAGCAGTTCTTC	CASSVTSGGARRNEQFF
TRBJ2-2	-	TRBV4-3	-	TGCGCCAGCAGCGCTAGTGGGGAGCTGTTTTTT	CASSASGELFF
TRBJ2-2	-	TRBV19	-	TGTGCCAGTATTGATGGGGGGCGGGGGCCCAACACCGGGGAGCTGTTTTTT	CASIDGGRGPNTGELFF
TRBJ1-2	-	TRBV30	few	TGTGCCTGGAGTGCAAGGGGGTCCCTTGAGGGCTACACCTTC	CAWSARGSLEGYTF
TRBJ2-7	TRBD2	TRBV28	-	TGTGCCAGCAGTTTGTTGACTAGCGGGGGGAGCTCCTACGAGCAGTACTTC	CASSLLTSGGSSYEQYF
TRBJ1-2	-	TRBV28	-	TGTGCCAGCACCCCGGGGGGGCGGAACTATGGCTACACCTTC	CASTPGGRNYGYTF
TRBJ2-7	-	TRBV2	-	TGTGCCAGCAGTGTTTCTCCTCTGTATTCACTAGAGCAGTACTTC	CASSVSPLYSLEQYF
TRBJ1-1	-	TRBV6-1	-	TGTGCCAGCAGTGAACTACGGTTCCCTGAAGCTTTCTTT	CASSELRFPEAFF
TRBJ1-1	-	TRBV2	-	TGTGCCAGCAGTGAACGGGTGAACTCTGAAGCTTTCTTT	CASSERVNSEAFF